The 7 T cell receptor beta chains given below trace back to one sample, sequenced in a study of CD8 T cells in ankylosing spondylitis. MiXCR, applied by TCRdb to the 5' RACE reads, yields one record per CDR3 protein. The sample contains about 150,000 distinct CDR3 sequences, roughly 44% of which appear only once. Sequenced material: synovial fluid, either unsorted or a sorted T cell fraction (not recorded which). The receptors here all came from a male donor with ankylosing spondylitis.

This clonotype was seen only a few times. The chain carries TRBV5-1 and TRBJ2-1, with D perhaps matching TRBD1 (5 bases). V was shortened by 9 bases and J by 0 bases, with 13 bases between the two germline ends. CDR3 length: 14 residues. CDR1 and CDR2 (germline): SGHRS, YFSETQ. The CDR3 protein is CATARQNSYNEQFF. The CDR3 bases are TGCGCCACTGCCAGACAGAACTCCTACAATGAGCAGTTCTTC.

This clonotype showed up just a few times. CDR3 protein: CASSVNRNSGANVLTF. The CDR3 region has the DNA TGTGCCAGCAGCGTAAACCGAAACTCTGGGGCCAACGTCCTGACTTTC. The chain joins TRBV9 to TRBJ2-6; D is undetermined. V shed 1 base and J shed 0 bases, with 8 bases lying between them. Germline lookup yields CDR1 SGDLS and CDR2 YYNGEE. The CDR3 runs 16 residues.

This chain uses TRBV14 with TRBJ2-3, with 9 bases aligning to TRBD2. The CDR3 is 15 residues long. Per the germline V gene, CDR1 is SGHDN and CDR2 is FVKESK. Trimming cost V 2 bases and J 6 bases; bases outside gene matches: 6. CDR3 region: CASSQLAGPGDTQYF. The CDR3 DNA follows: TGTGCCAGCAGCCAACTAGCGGGACCGGGGGATACGCAGTATTTT.

This sequence joins TRBV9 and TRBJ2-7; D tentatively fits TRBD1 or TRBD2 (6 bases each). Germline V gene sequence: CDR1 SGDLS, CDR2 YYNGEE. Trimming left V 4 bases short and J 7 bases short, with 21 bases between. The CDR3 loop spans 15 amino acids. The CDR3 loop is CASSPQGTPGEEQYF. The CDR3 coding sequence is TGTGCCAGCAGCCCACAGGGTACCCCGGGGGAGGAGCAGTACTTC.

By share of the sample, this clonotype is medium-sized. The chain employs TRBV19 and TRBJ2-1, with D possibly TRBD1 on 6 matching bases. V was clipped by 3 bases and J by 9 bases, with 27 bases between them. Germline-derived CDR1 and CDR2 are LNHDA and SQIVND (reference sequence). The CDR3 consists of 18 residues. The CDR3: CASSIMLVQGSSLVEQFF. CDR3 coding DNA: TGTGCCAGTAGTATCATGTTGGTCCAGGGGTCATCTCTCGTTGAGCAGTTCTTC.

This clonotype was counted only a few times. The V call is TRBV14, the J call TRBJ2-2, with 12 bases fitting TRBD1. This CDR3 is 17 amino acids long. V lost 4 bases and J lost 6; bases outside the gene matches: 9. The germline V gene has CDR1 SGHDN and CDR2 FVKESK. This chain's CDR3 is CASSRPGQGAEAGELFF. The CDR3, as DNA: TGTGCCAGCAGCCGCCCGGGACAGGGGGCAGAGGCCGGGGAGCTGTTTTTT.

The V call is TRBV12-3 or TRBV12-4, the J call TRBJ2-1, with D possibly being TRBD1 or TRBD2 (5 bases each). CDR3 length: 15 residues. V lost 4 bases to trimming and J lost 5 bases, with 15 bases between them. The CDR3 region is CASSSLWGIDNEQFF. The CDR3 coding sequence is TGTGCCAGCAGTTCCCTGTGGGGGATCGACAATGAGCAGTTCTTC.